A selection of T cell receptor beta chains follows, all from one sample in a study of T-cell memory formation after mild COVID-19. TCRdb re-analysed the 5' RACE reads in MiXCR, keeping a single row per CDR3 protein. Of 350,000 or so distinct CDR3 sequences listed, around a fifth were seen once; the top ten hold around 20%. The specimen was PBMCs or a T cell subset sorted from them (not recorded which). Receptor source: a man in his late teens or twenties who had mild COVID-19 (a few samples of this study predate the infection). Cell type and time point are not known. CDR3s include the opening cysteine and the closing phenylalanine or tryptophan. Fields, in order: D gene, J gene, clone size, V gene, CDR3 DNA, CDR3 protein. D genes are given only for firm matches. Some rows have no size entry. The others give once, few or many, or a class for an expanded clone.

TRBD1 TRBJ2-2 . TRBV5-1 TGCGCCAGCAGCCCCGACAGGGCTAGTACCGGGGAGCTGTTTTTT CASSPDRASTGELFF
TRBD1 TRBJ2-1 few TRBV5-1 TGCGCCAGCAGCACAGGGGGCTTTTACAATGAGCAGTTCTTC CASSTGGFYNEQFF
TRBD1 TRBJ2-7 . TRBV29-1 TGCAGCGCCCGGGACAGGGGCCTGAGGGAGCAGTACTTC CSARDRGLREQYF
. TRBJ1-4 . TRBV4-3 TGCGCCAGCGGACCGGGGAGAGAAAAACTGTTTTTT CASGPGREKLFF
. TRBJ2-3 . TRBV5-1 TGCGCCAGCAGCTTGAAGCAGGGTGGTACAGATACGCAGTATTTT CASSLKQGGTDTQYF
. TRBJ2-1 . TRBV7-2 TGTGCCAGCCAGGGCTCCTACAATGAGCAGTTCTTC CASQGSYNEQFF
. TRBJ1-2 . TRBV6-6 TGTGCCAGCAGTCTCGAGGGCCTATATGGCTACACCTTC CASSLEGLYGYTF
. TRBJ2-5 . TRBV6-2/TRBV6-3 TGTGCCAGCAGTCTTAGCGGAGCTTATCAAGAGACCCAGTACTTC CASSLSGAYQETQYF
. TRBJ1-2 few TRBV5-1 TGCGCCAGCAGACAGAGCTATGGCTACACCTTC CASRQSYGYTF
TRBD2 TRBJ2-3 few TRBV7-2 TGTGCCAGCAGTCTAGGGGTCTCAGCGGGGGCCGTCGATACGCAGTATTTT CASSLGVSAGAVDTQYF
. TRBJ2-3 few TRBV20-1 TGCAGTGCCGAGTGGTCCACAGATACGCAGTATTTT CSAEWSTDTQYF
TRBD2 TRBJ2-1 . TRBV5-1 TGCGCCAGCAGCCCGGGGGGGACTAGCCGTGGGCAGTTCTTC CASSPGGTSRGQFF
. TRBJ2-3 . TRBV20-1 TGCAGTGCTCCGAGGGTGTTAACAGATACGCAGTATTTT CSAPRVLTDTQYF
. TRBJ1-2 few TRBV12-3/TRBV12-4 TGTGCCAGCAGTTGGAGGGACTCGCATGGCTACACCTTC CASSWRDSHGYTF
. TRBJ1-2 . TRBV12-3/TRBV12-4 TGTGCCAGCAGAATACAGGGATGGGGCTATGGCTACACCTTC CASRIQGWGYGYTF
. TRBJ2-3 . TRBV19 TGTGCCAGTAGCGGAGTCCACTGGGGAGTTTCCTCCCGGGCAGATACGCAGTATTTT CASSGVHWGVSSRADTQYF